Below, 22 T cell receptor beta chains from the same sample are listed, as sequenced in a study of shared clonotypes between healthy human individuals. Profiling relied on immunoSEQ multiplex PCR, and the TCRdb table lists in-frame clones only, not all of them. The profile covers more than 2,000,000 clones, with about 92% appearing a single time and 0.13% to 0.15% taken by the ten largest. The sequencing sample was made of naive CD4+ T cells sorted from blood. Noted subset: CD45RA+ positively selected. These receptors were obtained from a man between 18 and 29 years old in good health.

CDR3 loop: CAWSVSAAAYGYTF. As DNA, the CDR3 is TGTGCCTGGAGTGTTAGCGCGGCAGCATATGGCTACACCTTC. The rearrangement joins TRBV30 to TRBJ1-2; no clear D gene. In germline, CDR1 is GTSNPN, CDR2 SVGIG (reference sequence). V lost 0 bases, J lost 5 bases, and 13 bases lay in between. This CDR3 is 14 amino acids long.

The gene calls are TRBV5-6 and TRBJ2-1; 9 bases line up with TRBD1. CDR1 is SGHDT and CDR2 is YYEEEE in the germline V gene. CDR3 length: 15 amino acids. Trimming cost V 4 bases and J 7 bases; bases outside gene matches: 9. As DNA, the CDR3 is TGTGCCAGCAGCCTTACAGGGGGCGCAGGGAATGAGCAGTTCTTC. Amino acid sequence: CASSLTGGAGNEQFF.

J is TRBJ2-2 and V is TRBV6-5, with 7 bases lining up with TRBD2. The V and J ends lost 6 bases and 6 bases, in that order; junction bases with no gene match: 7. The CDR3 sequence is 14 residues long. CDR1 and CDR2 (germline): MNHEY, SVGAGI. The CDR3 here is CASRNTGGAGELFF. Here the CDR3 DNA reads TGTGCCAGCAGAAACACGGGAGGCGCCGGGGAGCTGTTTTTT.

Points on this clone: Other DNA sequences in this specimen translate into the identical CDR3. This CDR3 is CASSLAGSGETQYF. CDR3 coding DNA: TGCGCCAGCAGCTTGGCCGGTAGCGGGGAGACCCAGTACTTC. The genes are TRBV5-1 and TRBJ2-5; TRBD2 matches 7 bases. The V gene end was trimmed by 0 bases and the J gene end by 5 bases; junction bases not matched to a gene: 4. Germline assignment: CDR1 SGHRS and CDR2 YFSETQ. CDR3 length: 14 amino acids.

For this clone: The same CDR3 is also encoded by other DNA sequences in this sample. Written as DNA, the CDR3 is TGTGCCAGCAGCGTAGAAGGGAACACTGAAGCTTTCTTT. Translated: CASSVEGNTEAFF. J is TRBJ1-1 and V is TRBV9; D gene uncertain. Trimming took 0 bases from V and 1 from J, leaving 4 bases between them. CDR3 length equals 13 residues. The germline V gene has CDR1 SGDLS and CDR2 YYNGEE. The whole variable domain, filled in from reference TRBV9 and TRBJ1-1, reads DSGVTQTPKHLITATGQRVTLRCSPRSGDLSVYWYQQSLDQGLQFLIQYYNGEERAKGNILERFSAQQFPDLHSELNLSSLELGDSALYFCASSVEGNTEAFFGQGTRLTVV.

The rearrangement links TRBV28 to TRBJ2-5; 8 bases match TRBD2. This CDR3 spans 13 amino acids. J was trimmed by 5 bases and V by 6 bases; bases with no gene match: 5. Per germline, CDR1 MDHEN and CDR2 SYDVKM. CDR3 nucleotide sequence: TGTGCCAGCAGCGGGGGGGCCGCTGAGACCCAGTACTTC. It translates to CASSGGAAETQYF. Variable domain in full (rest from reference TRBV28 and TRBJ2-5): DVKVTQSSRYLVKRTGEKVFLECVQDMDHENMFWYRQDPGLGLRLIYFSYDVKMKEKGDIPEGYSVSREKKERFSLILESASTNQTSMYLCASSGGAAETQYFGPGTRLLVL.

The chain carries TRBV5-4 and TRBJ1-6, with unresolved D. This CDR3 has 12 amino acids. Deletions cut 5 bases from V and 5 bases from J, with 5 bases between. CDR1 is SGHNT, CDR2 YYREEE, per germline (reference sequence). The DNA for the CDR3 is TGTGCCAGCAGGATGGATAATTCACCCCTCCACTTT. Its protein is CASRMDNSPLHF.

This clone was detected once. The DNA of the CDR3 is TGTGCCAGCAGCTTTTTTACGCAGGGGCTCTCTGGGGCCAACGTCCTGACTTTC. Encoded protein: CASSFFTQGLSGANVLTF. The chain has TRBV7-9 and TRBJ2-6; the D gene is possibly TRBD1 (6 bases). V lost 3 bases and J lost 0, with 15 bases in between. The CDR3 consists of 18 residues. CDR1 SEHNR and CDR2 FQNEAQ come from the germline V gene (reference sequence).

The V gene is TRBV5-4, the J gene TRBJ1-1, with D possibly matching TRBD1 (5 bases). Germline CDR1 reads SGHNT; CDR2 reads YYREEE (reference sequence). The V end lost 0 bases, the J end lost 3 bases, and 15 bases lay between the germline ends. CDR3 length equals 16 residues. The CDR3, as DNA: TGTGCCAGCAGCTTGGCCCCCAGGGTCGAGGACACTGAAGCTTTCTTT. Protein product: CASSLAPRVEDTEAFF.

In regard to this clone: At the DNA level, this CDR3 is encoded by other sequences in the same sample as well. J is TRBJ2-2 and V is TRBV7-9; no firm D call. The CDR3 contains 14 residues. CDR1 is SEHNR and CDR2 is FQNEAQ in the germline V gene (reference sequence). V was clipped by 3 bases and J by 0 bases, with 5 bases between them. The CDR3 DNA reads as TGTGCCAGCAGCTTCGGAGCGAACACCGGGGAGCTGTTTTTT. This sequence encodes CASSFGANTGELFF.

V usage is TRBV7-2 and J usage is TRBJ1-2; no definite D call. Trimming took 5 bases from V and 0 from J, leaving 10 bases between them. The CDR3 spans 14 residues. The germline V gene has CDR1 SGHTA and CDR2 FQGNSA. As DNA, the CDR3 is TGTGCCAGCAGCCGGACGGACTCTAACTATGGCTACACCTTC. The encoded protein is CASSRTDSNYGYTF.

The genes are TRBV18 and TRBJ2-1; 8 bases fit TRBD1. The germline V gene encodes CDR1 KGHSH and CDR2 LQKENI. After removal of 0 bases from V and 6 bases from J, the junction contained 7 bases not matched to a gene. This CDR3 has 16 residues. This CDR3 is CASSPPRQGAGNEQFF. The CDR3 nucleotides are TGTGCCAGCTCACCACCCCGGCAGGGGGCAGGCAATGAGCAGTTCTTC.

The genes are TRBV5-1 and TRBJ2-7, with D unresolved. The germline V gene encodes CDR1 SGHRS and CDR2 YFSETQ. V was pared by 4 bases and J by 0 bases, with 11 bases between. The CDR3 covers 14 residues. The CDR3 DNA follows: TGCGCCAGCAGCCCCGGGCCGAGCTCCTACGAGCAGTACTTC. Protein product: CASSPGPSSYEQYF.

This chain connects TRBV7-9 to TRBJ2-3; D remains unclear. The CDR3 is 15 amino acids. Germline V gene sequence: CDR1 SEHNR, CDR2 FQNEAQ (reference sequence). Trimming stripped 2 bases from V and 6 bases from J, with 15 bases between. CDR3 amino acids: CASSLLLPGSDTQYF. CDR3 DNA sequence: TGTGCCAGCAGCTTACTGCTGCCGGGCTCGGATACGCAGTATTTT.

This clone appeared a single time. The chain recombines TRBV5-6 with TRBJ1-2; a possible D gene is TRBD1 (5 bases). The CDR3 has 13 residues. V lost 2 bases and J 7 bases, leaving 12 bases between the germline ends. In germline, CDR1 is SGHDT, CDR2 YYEEEE. CDR3 DNA sequence: TGTGCCAGCAGCTTTGGCAGGGCAAGTGGCTACACCTTC. This encodes CASSFGRASGYTF.

The J gene is TRBJ1-2, the V gene TRBV21-1; the tabulated D call, TRBD1, remains unverified against the DNA. TRBV21-1 is classified as a pseudogene. The CDR3 is 16 amino acids. The CDR3 nucleotides read TGTGCCAGCAGCAAGAGAGTGAGGGGGCCGATCCAGGGCTACACCTTC. Its translation: CASSKRVRGPIQGYTF.

The chain recombines TRBV10-2 with TRBJ1-6; D call uncertain. V gave up 2 bases and J gave up 7 bases, with 3 bases separating them. The germline gives CDR1 WSHSY, CDR2 SAAADI. The CDR3 extends over 12 amino acids. The CDR3 DNA is TGCGCCAGCAGTGAGGGGAATTCACCCCTCCACTTT. This sequence encodes CASSEGNSPLHF.

The V call is TRBV18, the J call TRBJ2-7; 8 bases are shared with TRBD2. Per germline, CDR1 KGHSH and CDR2 LQKENI. The CDR3 totals 13 residues. The V segment lost 2 bases and the J segment 13 bases; nucleotides outside the gene matches: 10. The CDR3 DNA follows: TGTGCCAGCTCACCAATCCGGGAGGGCCCATTTTACTTC. Protein: CASSPIREGPFYF.

V usage is TRBV29-1 and J usage is TRBJ1-2, with 10 nucleotides matching TRBD1. The CDR3 has 13 residues. V dropped 6 bases and J dropped 2; count of bases not matched to a gene: 3. Germline V gene sequence: CDR1 SQVTM, CDR2 ANQGSEA. The CDR3 DNA sequence: TGCAGCGTCCCGGACAGGGGGAACTATGGCTACACCTTC. This sequence encodes CSVPDRGNYGYTF.

V is TRBV13 and J is TRBJ1-1; D unresolved. Germline lookup yields CDR1 PRHDT and CDR2 FYEKMQ (reference sequence). This CDR3 contains 13 residues. Trimming stripped 11 bases from V and 3 bases from J, with 16 bases between. DNA of the CDR3: TGTGCCGGTTCCCTTAGGGAGCACACTGAAGCTTTCTTT. It codes for CAGSLREHTEAFF. The full variable domain, rest sourced from reference TRBV13 and TRBJ1-1, is AAGVIQSPRHLIKEKRETATLKCYPIPRHDTVYWYQQGPGQDPQFLISFYEKMQSDKGSIPDRFSAQQFSDYHSELNMSSLELGDSALYFCAGSLREHTEAFFGQGTRLTVV.

J is TRBJ1-1 and V is TRBV7-3; 8 positions agree with TRBD1. From germline, CDR1 is SGHTA and CDR2 FQGTGA. J gave up 8 bases and V 5 bases, and 10 bases lay outside the gene matches. The CDR3 is 14 residues long. CDR3 protein: CASSEFQGATEAFF. CDR3 bases: TGTGCCAGCAGCGAATTTCAGGGGGCAACAGAAGCTTTCTTT.

V gene TRBV5-6 combines with J gene TRBJ1-1; 7 bases agree with TRBD1. Germline assignment: CDR1 SGHDT and CDR2 YYEEEE. The V segment lost 0 bases and the J segment 7 bases; nucleotides outside the gene matches: 3. The CDR3 sequence is 13 residues long. CDR3 residues: CASSLAGGREAFF. CDR3 sequence (DNA): TGTGCCAGCAGCTTGGCAGGGGGTCGTGAAGCTTTCTTT.